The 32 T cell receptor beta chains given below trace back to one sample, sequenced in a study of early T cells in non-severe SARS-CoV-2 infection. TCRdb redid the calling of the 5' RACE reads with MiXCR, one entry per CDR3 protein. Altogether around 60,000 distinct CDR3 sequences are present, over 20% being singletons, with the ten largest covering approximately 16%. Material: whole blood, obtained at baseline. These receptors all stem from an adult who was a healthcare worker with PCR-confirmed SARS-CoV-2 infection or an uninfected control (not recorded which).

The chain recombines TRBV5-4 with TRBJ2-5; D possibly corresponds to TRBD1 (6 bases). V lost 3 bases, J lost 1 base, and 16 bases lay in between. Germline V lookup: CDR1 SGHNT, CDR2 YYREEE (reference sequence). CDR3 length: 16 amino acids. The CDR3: CASSSKQGILQETQYF. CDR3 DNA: TGTGCCAGCAGCTCCAAACAGGGCATCCTCCAAGAGACCCAGTACTTC.

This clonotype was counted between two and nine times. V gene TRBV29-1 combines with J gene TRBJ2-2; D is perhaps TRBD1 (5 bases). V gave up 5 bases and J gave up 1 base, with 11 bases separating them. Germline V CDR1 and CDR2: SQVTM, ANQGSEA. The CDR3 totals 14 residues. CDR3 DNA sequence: TGCAGCGTTAAGGGAACAGGGAACACCGGGGAGCTGTTTTTT. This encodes CSVKGTGNTGELFF.

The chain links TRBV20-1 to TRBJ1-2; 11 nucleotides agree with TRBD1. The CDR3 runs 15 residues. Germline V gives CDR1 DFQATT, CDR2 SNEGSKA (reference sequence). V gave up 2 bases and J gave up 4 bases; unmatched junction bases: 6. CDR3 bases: TGCAGTGCTAGAACCACCGGGACAGGGGGCTATGGCTACACCTTC. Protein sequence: CSARTTGTGGYGYTF.

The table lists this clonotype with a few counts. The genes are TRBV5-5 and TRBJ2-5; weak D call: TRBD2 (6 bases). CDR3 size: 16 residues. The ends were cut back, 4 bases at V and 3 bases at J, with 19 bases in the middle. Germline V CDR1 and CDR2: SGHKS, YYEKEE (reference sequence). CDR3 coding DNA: TGTGCCAGCAGCGGAACCTCGGGACTTTTAAAAGAGACCCAGTACTTC. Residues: CASSGTSGLLKETQYF.

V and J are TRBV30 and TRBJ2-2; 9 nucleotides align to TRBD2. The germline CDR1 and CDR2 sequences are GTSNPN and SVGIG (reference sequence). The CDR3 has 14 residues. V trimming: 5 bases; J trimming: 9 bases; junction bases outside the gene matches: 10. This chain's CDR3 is CAWDPGLARRELFF. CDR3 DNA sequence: TGTGCCTGGGATCCGGGACTAGCCCGTAGGGAGCTGTTTTTT.

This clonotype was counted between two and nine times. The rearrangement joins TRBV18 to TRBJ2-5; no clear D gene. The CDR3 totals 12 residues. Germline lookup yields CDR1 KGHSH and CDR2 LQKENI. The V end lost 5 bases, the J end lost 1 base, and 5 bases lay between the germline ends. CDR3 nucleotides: TGTGCCAGCTCATCAACCCAAGAGACCCAGTACTTC. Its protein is CASSSTQETQYF. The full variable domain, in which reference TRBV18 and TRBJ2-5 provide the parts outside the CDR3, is NAGVMQNPRHLVRRRGQEARLRCSPMKGHSHVYWYRQLPEEGLKFMVYLQKENIIDESGMPKERFSAEFPKEGPSILRIQQVVRGDSAAYFCASSSTQETQYFGPGTRLLVL.

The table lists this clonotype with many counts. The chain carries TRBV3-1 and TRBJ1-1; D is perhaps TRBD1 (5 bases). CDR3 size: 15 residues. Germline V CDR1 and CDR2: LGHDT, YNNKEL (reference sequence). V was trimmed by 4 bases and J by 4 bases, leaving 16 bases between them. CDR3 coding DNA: TGTGCCAGCAGCCCTTGGACACGCCGTAGCACTGAAGCTTTCTTT. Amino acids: CASSPWTRRSTEAFF.

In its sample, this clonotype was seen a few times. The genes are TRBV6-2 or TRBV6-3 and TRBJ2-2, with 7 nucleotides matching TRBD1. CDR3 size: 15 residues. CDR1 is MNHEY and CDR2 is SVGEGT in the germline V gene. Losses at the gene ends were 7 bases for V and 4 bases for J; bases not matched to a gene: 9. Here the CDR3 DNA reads TGTGCCAGCAAATTTGGGACAGATACCACCGGGGAGCTGTTTTTT. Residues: CASKFGTDTTGELFF.

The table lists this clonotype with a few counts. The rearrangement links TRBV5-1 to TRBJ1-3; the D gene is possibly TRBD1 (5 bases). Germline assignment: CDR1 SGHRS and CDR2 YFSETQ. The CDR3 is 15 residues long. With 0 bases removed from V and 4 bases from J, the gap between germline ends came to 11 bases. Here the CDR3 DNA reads TGCGCCAGCAGCTTGGGGCCAGGGCTCGGAAACACCATATATTTT. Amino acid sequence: CASSLGPGLGNTIYF.

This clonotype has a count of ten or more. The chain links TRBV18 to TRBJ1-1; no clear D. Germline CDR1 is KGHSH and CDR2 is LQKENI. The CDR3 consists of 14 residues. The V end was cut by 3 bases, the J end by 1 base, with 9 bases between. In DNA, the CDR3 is TGTGCCAGCTCACCCAGGACGGCGAACACTGAAGCTTTCTTT. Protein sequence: CASSPRTANTEAFF. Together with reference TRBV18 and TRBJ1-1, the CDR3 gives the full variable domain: NAGVMQNPRHLVRRRGQEARLRCSPMKGHSHVYWYRQLPEEGLKFMVYLQKENIIDESGMPKERFSAEFPKEGPSILRIQQVVRGDSAAYFCASSPRTANTEAFFGQGTRLTVV.

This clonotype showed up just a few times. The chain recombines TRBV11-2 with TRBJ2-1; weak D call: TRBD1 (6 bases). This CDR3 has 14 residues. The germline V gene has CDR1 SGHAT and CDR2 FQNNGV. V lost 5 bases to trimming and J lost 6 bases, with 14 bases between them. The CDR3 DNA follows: TGTGCCAGCAGCCATACCCTACAGGGCAATGAGCAGTTCTTC. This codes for CASSHTLQGNEQFF. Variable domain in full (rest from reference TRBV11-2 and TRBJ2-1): EAGVAQSPRYKIIEKRQSVAFWCNPISGHATLYWYQQILGQGPKLLIQFQNNGVVDDSQLPKDRFSAERLKGVDSTLKIQPAKLEDSAVYLCASSHTLQGNEQFFGPGTRLTVL.

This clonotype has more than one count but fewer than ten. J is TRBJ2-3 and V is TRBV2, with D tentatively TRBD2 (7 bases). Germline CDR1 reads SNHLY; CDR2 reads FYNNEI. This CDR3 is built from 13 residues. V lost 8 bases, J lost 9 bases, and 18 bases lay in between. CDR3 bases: TGTGCCAGCGGGGCGGGGGCTGGGCGAACGCAGTATTTT. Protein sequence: CASGAGAGRTQYF.

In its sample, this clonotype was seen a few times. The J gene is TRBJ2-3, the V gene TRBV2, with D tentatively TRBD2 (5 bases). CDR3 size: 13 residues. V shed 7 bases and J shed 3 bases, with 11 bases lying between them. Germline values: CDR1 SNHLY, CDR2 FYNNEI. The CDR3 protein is CASTNLATDTQYF. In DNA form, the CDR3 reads TGTGCCAGCACTAATCTAGCAACAGATACGCAGTATTTT.

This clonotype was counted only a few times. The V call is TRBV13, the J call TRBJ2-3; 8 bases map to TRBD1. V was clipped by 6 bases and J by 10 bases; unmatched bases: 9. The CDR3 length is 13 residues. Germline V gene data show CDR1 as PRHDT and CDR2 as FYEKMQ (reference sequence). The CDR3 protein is CASSNSGGSSQYF. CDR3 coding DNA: TGTGCCAGCAGTAACTCAGGGGGCTCTTCGCAGTATTTT.

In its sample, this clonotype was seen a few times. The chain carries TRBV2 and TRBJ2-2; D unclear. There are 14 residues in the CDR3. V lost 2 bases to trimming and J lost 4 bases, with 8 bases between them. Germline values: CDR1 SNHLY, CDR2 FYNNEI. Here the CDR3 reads CASSELLTTGELFF. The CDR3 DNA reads TGTGCCAGCAGTGAATTACTCACCACCGGGGAGCTGTTTTTT. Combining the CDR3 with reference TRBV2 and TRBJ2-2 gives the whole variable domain EPEVTQTPSHQVTQMGQEVILRCVPISNHLYFYWYRQILGQKVEFLVSFYNNEISEKSEIFDDQFSVERPDGSNFTLKIRSTKLEDSAMYFCASSELLTTGELFFGEGSRLTVL.

The CDR3: CSAGVGHTDTQYF. In DNA form, the CDR3 reads TGCAGTGCCGGGGTGGGGCACACAGATACGCAGTATTTT. The V and J genes are TRBV20-1 and TRBJ2-3; either TRBD1 or TRBD2 may fit D (5 bases each). The CDR3 spans 13 residues. V was pared by 6 bases and J by 2 bases, with 12 bases between. Looked up from germline, CDR1 is DFQATT and CDR2 is SNEGSKA (reference sequence).

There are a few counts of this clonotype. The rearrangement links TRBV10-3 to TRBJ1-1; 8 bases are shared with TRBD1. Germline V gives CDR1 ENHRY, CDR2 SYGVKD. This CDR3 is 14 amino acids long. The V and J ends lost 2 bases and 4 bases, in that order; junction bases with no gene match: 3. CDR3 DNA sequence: TGTGCCATCAGTGAGAGGACAGGGCGCACTGAAGCTTTCTTT. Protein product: CAISERTGRTEAFF.

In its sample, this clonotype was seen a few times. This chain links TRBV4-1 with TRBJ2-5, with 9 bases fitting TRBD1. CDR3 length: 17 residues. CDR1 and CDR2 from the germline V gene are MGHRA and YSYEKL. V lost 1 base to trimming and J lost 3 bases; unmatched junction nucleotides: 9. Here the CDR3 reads CASSQVFATGGEETQYF. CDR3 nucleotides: TGCGCCAGCAGCCAAGTTTTCGCAACAGGGGGCGAAGAGACCCAGTACTTC.

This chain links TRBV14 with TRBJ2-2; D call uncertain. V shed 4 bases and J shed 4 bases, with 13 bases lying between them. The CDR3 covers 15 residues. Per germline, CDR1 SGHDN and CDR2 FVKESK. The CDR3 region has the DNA TGTGCCAGCAGCCCTGGGCGGTCTGGCACCGGGGAGCTGTTTTTT. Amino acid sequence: CASSPGRSGTGELFF. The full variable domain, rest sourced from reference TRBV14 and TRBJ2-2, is EAGVTQFPSHSVIEKGQTVTLRCDPISGHDNLYWYRRVMGKEIKFLLHFVKESKQDESGMPNNRFLAERTGGTYSTLKVQPAELEDSGVYFCASSPGRSGTGELFFGEGSRLTVL.

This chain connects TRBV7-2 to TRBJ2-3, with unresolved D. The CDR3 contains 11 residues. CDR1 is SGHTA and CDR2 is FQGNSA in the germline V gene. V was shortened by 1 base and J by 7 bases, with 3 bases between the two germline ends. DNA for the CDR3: TGTGCCAGCAGCTTAGATAATACGCAGTATTTT. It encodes CASSLDNTQYF.

DNA of the CDR3: TGTGCCAGCAGCTTACTTGGAACAGTGGGTGAAGCTTTCTTT. This sequence encodes CASSLLGTVGEAFF. This chain uses TRBV7-8 with TRBJ1-1, with D hard to call. The germline CDR1 and CDR2 sequences are SGHVS and FQNEAQ. The CDR3 covers 14 residues. Trimming stripped 2 bases from V and 7 bases from J, with 14 bases between.

CDR3 loop: CASSSSSGAIGDTQYF. The CDR3 DNA sequence: TGTGCCAGCAGCTCTTCAAGCGGGGCCATAGGAGATACGCAGTATTTT. This sequence joins TRBV9 and TRBJ2-3; TRBD2 aligns across 7 bases. The CDR3 is 16 amino acids. Germline V gene lookup returns CDR1 SGDLS and CDR2 YYNGEE. The junction had 13 bases not matched to a gene; V was cut back by 4 bases and J by 5 bases.

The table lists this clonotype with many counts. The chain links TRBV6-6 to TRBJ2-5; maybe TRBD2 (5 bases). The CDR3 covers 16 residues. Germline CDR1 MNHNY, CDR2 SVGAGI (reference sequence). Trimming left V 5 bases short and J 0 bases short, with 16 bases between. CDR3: CASSPRTGPYQETQYF. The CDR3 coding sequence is TGTGCCAGCAGTCCCAGGACTGGCCCGTACCAAGAGACCCAGTACTTC.

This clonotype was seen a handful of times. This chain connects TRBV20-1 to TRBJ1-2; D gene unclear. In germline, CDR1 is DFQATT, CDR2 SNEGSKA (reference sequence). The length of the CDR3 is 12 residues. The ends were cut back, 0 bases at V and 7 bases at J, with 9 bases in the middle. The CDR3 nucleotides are TGCAGTGCTAGAGAGGGATCCTCTGGCTACACCTTC. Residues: CSAREGSSGYTF.

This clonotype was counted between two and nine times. CDR3 DNA sequence: TGTGCCAGCAGTCTCAGACAGGGAAGCGGGGAGCTGTTTTTT. Amino acid sequence: CASSLRQGSGELFF. The chain couples TRBV12-3 or TRBV12-4 to TRBJ2-2, with 7 bases matching TRBD1. Trimming removed 5 bases from V and 7 bases from J; junction bases left unmatched: 7. CDR3 size: 14 residues.

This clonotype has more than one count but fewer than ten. CDR3 amino acids: CSVVWEGGDYGYTF. The CDR3 region has the DNA TGCAGCGTTGTCTGGGAAGGAGGGGACTATGGCTACACCTTC. This chain uses TRBV29-1 with TRBJ1-2; the D gene is possibly TRBD1 (5 bases). This CDR3 is 14 amino acids long. V gave up 4 bases and J gave up 3 bases, with 15 bases separating them. Germline V gene sequence: CDR1 SQVTM, CDR2 ANQGSEA.

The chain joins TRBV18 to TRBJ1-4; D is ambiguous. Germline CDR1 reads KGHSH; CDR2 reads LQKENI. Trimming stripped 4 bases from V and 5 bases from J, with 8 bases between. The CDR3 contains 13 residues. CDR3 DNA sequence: TGTGCCAGCTCACGCGGGAAGAATGAAAAACTGTTTTTT. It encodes CASSRGKNEKLFF.

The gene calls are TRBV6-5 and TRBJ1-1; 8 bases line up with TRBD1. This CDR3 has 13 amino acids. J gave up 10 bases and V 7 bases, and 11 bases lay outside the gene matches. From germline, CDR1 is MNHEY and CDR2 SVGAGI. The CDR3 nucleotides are TGTGCCAGCAATAGGCCAGGGGGCGGGGTAGCTTTCTTT. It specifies CASNRPGGGVAFF.

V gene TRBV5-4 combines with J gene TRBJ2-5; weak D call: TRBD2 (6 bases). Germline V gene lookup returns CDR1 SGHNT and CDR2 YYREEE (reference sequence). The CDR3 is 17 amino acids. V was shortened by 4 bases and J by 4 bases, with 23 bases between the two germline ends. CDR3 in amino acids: CASSPRSSAGQAETQYF. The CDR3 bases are TGTGCCAGCAGCCCCCGGAGTTCCGCGGGGCAGGCAGAGACCCAGTACTTC.

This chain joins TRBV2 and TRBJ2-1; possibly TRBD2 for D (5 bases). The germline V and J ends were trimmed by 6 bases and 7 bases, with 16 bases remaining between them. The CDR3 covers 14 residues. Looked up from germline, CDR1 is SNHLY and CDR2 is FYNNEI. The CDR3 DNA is TGTGCCAGCAGAGTAGAGGGTACTGGGAATGAGCAGTTCTTC. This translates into CASRVEGTGNEQFF.

DNA of the CDR3: TGTGCCAGCAGCTCTGACCGGGGAAACACCATATATTTT. As protein: CASSSDRGNTIYF. The chain carries TRBV7-3 and TRBJ1-3; no clear D. There are 13 residues in the CDR3. The ends were cut back, 4 bases at V and 4 bases at J, with 8 bases in the middle. CDR1 and CDR2 (germline): SGHTA, FQGTGA. Full variable domain (missing parts from reference TRBV7-3 and TRBJ1-3): GAGVSQTPSNKVTEKGKYVELRCDPISGHTALYWYRQSLGQGPEFLIYFQGTGAADDSGLPNDRFFAVRPEGSVSTLKIQRTERGDSAVYLCASSSDRGNTIYFGEGSWLTVV.

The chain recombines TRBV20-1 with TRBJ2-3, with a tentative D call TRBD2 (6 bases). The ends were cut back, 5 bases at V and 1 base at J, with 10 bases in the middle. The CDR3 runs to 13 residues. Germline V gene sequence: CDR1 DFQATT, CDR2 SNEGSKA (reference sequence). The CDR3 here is CSALSGGTDTQYF. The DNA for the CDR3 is TGCAGTGCTCTTTCGGGAGGCACAGATACGCAGTATTTT.